A single sample gave rise to the 30 T cell receptor beta chains below, sequenced in a study of beta chain features in type 1 diabetes. Broader study findings: People with Type 1 diabetes carried modestly yet significantly shorter TCRB CDR3s in all four CD4+ subsets.

Antigens of these TCRs are unknown. The whole isolated RNA underwent reverse transcription, so sequencing captured expressed TCRB transcripts. Clones were read by immunoSEQ multiplex PCR, and TCRdb kept only the in-frame ones, dropping some. The sample gives 250,000 or so clones, roughly 14% of which show up once; approximately 0.02% is in the top ten. Material: naive CD4+ T cells from blood. These receptors were taken from a man under 40 with type 1 diabetes.

The V and J genes are TRBV6-5 and TRBJ1-1; D is undetermined. Trimming took 4 bases from V and 4 from J, leaving 4 bases between them. CDR1 is MNHEY, CDR2 SVGAGI, per germline. The CDR3 runs to 11 residues. The CDR3 DNA reads TGTGCCAGCAGTTCAGTCACTGAAGCTTTCTTT. Its protein product is CASSSVTEAFF.

Only a few counts were recorded for this clone. The chain joins TRBV7-9 to TRBJ1-1; unclear D gene. The CDR3 consists of 13 residues. The germline CDR1 and CDR2 sequences are SEHNR and FQNEAQ (reference sequence). Deletions cut 4 bases from V and 3 bases from J, with 9 bases between. In DNA, the CDR3 is TGTGCCAGCAGCTCTAGGACTGACACTGAAGCTTTCTTT. Its protein product is CASSSRTDTEAFF.

Written as DNA, the CDR3 is TGTGCCAGCAGCGTGGACATAACCTACAATGAGCAGTTCTTC. This sequence encodes CASSVDITYNEQFF. The J gene is TRBJ2-1, the V gene TRBV9; weak D call: TRBD1 (5 bases). CDR1 is SGDLS, CDR2 YYNGEE, per germline. The V end was cut by 2 bases, the J end by 2 bases, with 8 bases between. This CDR3 has 14 amino acids.

The chain recombines TRBV7-2 with TRBJ1-1, with D possibly being TRBD1 (5 bases). V shed 5 bases and J shed 1 base, with 11 bases lying between them. CDR1 is SGHTA, CDR2 FQGNSA, per germline. The CDR3 is 14 amino acids. CDR3 coding DNA: TGTGCCAGCAGCCAAATGACAGAGAACACTGAAGCTTTCTTT. This gives the protein CASSQMTENTEAFF.

This clone has more than one count but fewer than ten. The genes are TRBV2 and TRBJ1-2; D gene ambiguous. The CDR3 extends over 12 amino acids. The V end was cut by 4 bases, the J end by 8 bases, with 11 bases between. CDR1 and CDR2 (germline): SNHLY, FYNNEI. Here the CDR3 DNA reads TGTGCCAGCAGTGGCCCGAAAAGCGGCTACACCTTC. Its translation is CASSGPKSGYTF.

V usage is TRBV5-1 and J usage is TRBJ2-5; the match to TRBD2 covers 7 bases. The CDR3 loop spans 13 amino acids. V was pared by 0 bases and J by 5 bases, with 1 base of the junction left unmatched. The germline CDR1 and CDR2 sequences are SGHRS and YFSETQ. CDR3 nucleotide sequence: TGCGCCAGCAGCTTGGGTAGCGGGGAGACCCAGTACTTC. Translation gives CASSLGSGETQYF.

This chain connects TRBV19 to TRBJ2-3; D unresolved. Trimming took off 2 bases at V and 2 bases at J, with 5 bases between the two ends. Germline CDR1 reads LNHDA; CDR2 reads SQIVND (reference sequence). The CDR3 spans 13 residues. CDR3 amino acids: CASSIQVTDTQYF. The DNA for the CDR3 is TGTGCCAGTAGTATACAGGTCACAGATACGCAGTATTTT. Full variable domain (missing parts from reference TRBV19 and TRBJ2-3): DGGITQSPKYLFRKEGQNVTLSCEQNLNHDAMYWYRQDPGQGLRLIYYSQIVNDFQKGDIAEGYSVSREKKESFPLTVTSAQKNPTAFYLCASSIQVTDTQYFGPGTRLTVL.

In this sample, this clone turned up a few times. Other nucleotide sequences from this sample produce the same CDR3. V is TRBV15 and J is TRBJ2-5, with TRBD1 as a possible D gene (6 bases). Germline CDR1 LNHNV, CDR2 YYDKDF (reference sequence). The CDR3 consists of 12 residues. With 4 bases removed from V and 5 bases from J, the gap between germline ends came to 8 bases. CDR3 in DNA: TGTGCCACCAGCACAGGGGAGGAGACCCAGTACTTC. It is translated as CATSTGEETQYF. The variable domain in full, with the rest retrieved from reference TRBV15 and TRBJ2-5, is DAMVIQNPRYQVTQFGKPVTLSCSQTLNHNVMYWYQQKSSQAPKLLFHYYDKDFNNEADTPDNFQSRRPNTSFCFLDIRSPGLGDTAMYLCATSTGEETQYFGPGTRLLVL.

This clone was counted a few times. The rearrangement links TRBV7-9 to TRBJ2-7; maybe TRBD1 (5 bases). This CDR3 region has 12 residues. The germline V and J ends were trimmed by 5 bases and 4 bases, with 9 bases remaining between them. Germline CDR1 and CDR2: SEHNR and FQNEAQ (reference sequence). The CDR3: CASSVDSYEQYF. Written as DNA, the CDR3 is TGTGCCAGCAGCGTCGACAGTTACGAGCAGTACTTC. The full variable domain, its missing parts supplied by reference TRBV7-9 and TRBJ2-7, is DTGVSQNPRHKITKRGQNVTFRCDPISEHNRLYWYRQTLGQGPEFLTYFQNEAQLEKSRLLSDRFSAERPKGSFSTLEIQRTEQGDSAMYLCASSVDSYEQYFGPGTRLTVT.

The rearrangement uses TRBV5-1 and TRBJ1-1; D ambiguous. The CDR3 consists of 15 residues. V lost 2 bases and J lost 3, with 14 bases in between. Germline CDR1 is SGHRS and CDR2 is YFSETQ. The CDR3 DNA follows: TGCGCCAGCAGCTTCATTCCTACAGAAGACACTGAAGCTTTCTTT. Translated, it gives CASSFIPTEDTEAFF. The full variable domain, its missing parts supplied by reference TRBV5-1 and TRBJ1-1, is KAGVTQTPRYLIKTRGQQVTLSCSPISGHRSVSWYQQTPGQGLQFLFEYFSETQRNKGNFPGRFSGRQFSNSRSEMNVSTLELGDSALYLCASSFIPTEDTEAFFGQGTRLTVV.

This clone has only a few counts. The V and J genes are TRBV19 and TRBJ1-1; D uncertain. Germline CDR1 LNHDA, CDR2 SQIVND (reference sequence). The ends were cut back, 3 bases at V and 1 base at J, with 12 bases in the middle. The CDR3 has 15 residues. This chain's CDR3 is CASSIWAQTNTEAFF. CDR3 in DNA: TGTGCCAGTAGTATTTGGGCACAGACGAACACTGAAGCTTTCTTT.

The chain couples TRBV5-1 to TRBJ1-1, with no clear D. The V gene lost 0 bases and the J gene lost 3 bases, with 15 bases spanning the gap. CDR3 length: 16 residues. Germline CDR1 is SGHRS and CDR2 is YFSETQ. CDR3 nucleotide sequence: TGCGCCAGCAGCTTGGCCCCGGGAGAAGGAGACACTGAAGCTTTCTTT. This sequence encodes CASSLAPGEGDTEAFF.

This chain uses TRBV6-6 with TRBJ2-7; D not certain. The CDR3 runs to 14 residues. With 0 bases removed from V and 0 bases from J, the gap between germline ends came to 6 bases. Germline V gives CDR1 MNHNY, CDR2 SVGAGI (reference sequence). As DNA, the CDR3 is TGTGCCAGCAGTTACTCCGCGAGCTCCTACGAGCAGTACTTC. As protein: CASSYSASSYEQYF.

This clone was detected only a few times. This chain joins TRBV11-2 and TRBJ2-1; D gene uncertain. This CDR3 comprises 17 residues. Germline V gives CDR1 SGHAT, CDR2 FQNNGV. V shed 1 base and J shed 4 bases, with 17 bases lying between them. CDR3 in DNA: TGTGCCAGCAGCTTAGGTAGCCTAGGCGTGTTATACAATGAGCAGTTCTTC. Its translation is CASSLGSLGVLYNEQFF.

This clone has only a few counts. This chain uses TRBV5-1 with TRBJ2-2; 8 nucleotides align to TRBD1. In germline, CDR1 is SGHRS, CDR2 YFSETQ. The CDR3 contains 14 residues. V was clipped by 4 bases and J by 7 bases; unmatched bases: 6. Here the CDR3 DNA reads TGCGCCAGCAGCAGTGGACAGGGCTTCGGGGAGCTGTTTTTT. Its translation is CASSSGQGFGELFF.

This clone has just a few counts. This chain links TRBV5-4 with TRBJ1-2; D ambiguous. V was shortened by 3 bases and J by 2 bases, with 14 bases between the two germline ends. This CDR3 is 15 amino acids long. In germline, CDR1 is SGHNT, CDR2 YYREEE (reference sequence). CDR3 residues: CASSSGKNANYGYTF. CDR3 nucleotides: TGTGCCAGCAGCTCGGGGAAGAATGCGAACTATGGCTACACCTTC.

The gene calls are TRBV7-9 and TRBJ2-3; tentatively, D is TRBD2 (6 bases). CDR3 size: 15 residues. Germline values: CDR1 SEHNR, CDR2 FQNEAQ (reference sequence). The germline V and J ends were trimmed by 5 bases and 2 bases, with 14 bases remaining between them. The CDR3 DNA is TGTGCCAGCAGCCCTCGGCGGGATGCCACAGATACGCAGTATTTT. Translation: CASSPRRDATDTQYF.

The chain combines TRBV6-6 with TRBJ2-7, with a tentative D call TRBD2 (5 bases). V was clipped by 0 bases and J by 3 bases, with 9 bases between them. The CDR3 runs to 14 residues. Germline V gene sequence: CDR1 MNHNY, CDR2 SVGAGI (reference sequence). The CDR3 DNA follows: TGTGCCAGCAGTTACTCGCACGGGGACTACGAGCAGTACTTC. Translation: CASSYSHGDYEQYF.

The rearrangement uses TRBV10-3 and TRBJ1-1; unclear D gene. The CDR3 sequence is 14 residues long. V was pared by 4 bases and J by 6 bases, with 15 bases between. The germline V gene encodes CDR1 ENHRY and CDR2 SYGVKD. CDR3 coding DNA: TGTGCCATCAGTGTTGGGTTCACGGCGGCTGAAGCTTTCTTT. Amino acids: CAISVGFTAAEAFF.

The rearrangement joins TRBV30 to TRBJ2-5, with D possibly being TRBD1 (5 bases). The CDR3 is made up of 13 amino acids. The V gene's germline CDR1 is GTSNPN and CDR2 SVGIG (reference sequence). Trimming cost V 5 bases and J 4 bases, with 14 bases left between them. The CDR3 nucleotides read TGTGCCTGGTCAAAAAGGGGCGGAGAGACCCAGTACTTC. It is translated as CAWSKRGGETQYF.

The chain is built from TRBV29-1 and TRBJ1-5; D unresolved. Trimming left V 6 bases short and J 0 bases short, with 9 bases between. Germline CDR1 and CDR2: SQVTM and ANQGSEA. This CDR3 region has 13 residues. CDR3 region: CSVAGDSNQPQHF. The CDR3 DNA reads as TGCAGCGTCGCCGGGGATAGCAATCAGCCCCAGCATTTT.

This clone was detected a few times. The chain couples TRBV2 to TRBJ2-3; D is undetermined. CDR3 length equals 12 residues. V lost 7 bases and J lost 3, with 8 bases in between. Germline CDR1 SNHLY, CDR2 FYNNEI. The CDR3 sequence is CASTPETDTQYF. CDR3 DNA: TGTGCCAGCACCCCGGAGACAGATACGCAGTATTTT. The complete variable domain, with remaining parts taken from reference TRBV2 and TRBJ2-3, reads EPEVTQTPSHQVTQMGQEVILRCVPISNHLYFYWYRQILGQKVEFLVSFYNNEISEKSEIFDDQFSVERPDGSNFTLKIRSTKLEDSAMYFCASTPETDTQYFGPGTRLTVL.

This clone was observed a few times. The chain combines TRBV7-9 with TRBJ2-6, with TRBD1 matching over 7 bases. Germline CDR1 SEHNR, CDR2 FQNEAQ (reference sequence). The trim removed 2 bases at V and 2 bases at J, leaving 0 bases unmatched. The CDR3 is 15 residues long. The CDR3 DNA sequence: TGTGCCAGCAGCTTAACAGGGGCTGGGGCCAACGTCCTGACTTTC. Translation: CASSLTGAGANVLTF.

The chain uses TRBV29-1 and TRBJ2-3; no clear D. Germline loops: CDR1 SQVTM, CDR2 ANQGSEA. V gave up 3 bases and J gave up 2 bases, with 12 bases separating them. This CDR3 spans 14 amino acids. DNA of the CDR3: TGCAGCGTTGAGGGCACGTCAAACACAGATACGCAGTATTTT. It yields the protein CSVEGTSNTDTQYF.

This clone turned up a few times. This sequence joins TRBV29-1 and TRBJ1-2; maybe TRBD1 (6 bases). Per germline, CDR1 SQVTM and CDR2 ANQGSEA. Deletions cut 7 bases from V and 4 bases from J, with 16 bases between. The CDR3 spans 13 residues. CDR3 sequence: CSATTGATYGYTF. CDR3 DNA sequence: TGCAGCGCGACGACAGGCGCTACCTATGGCTACACCTTC.

This clone was seen a handful of times. This sequence joins TRBV4-1 and TRBJ2-7; D gene unclear. The CDR3 loop spans 13 amino acids. V was cut by 4 bases and J by 4 bases, with 11 bases left in between. Germline V lookup: CDR1 MGHRA, CDR2 YSYEKL. The chain's CDR3 is CASSPGLHYEQYF. The CDR3 DNA follows: TGCGCCAGCAGCCCAGGATTACATTACGAGCAGTACTTC.

Only a few counts were recorded for this clone. The V gene is TRBV4-1, the J gene TRBJ1-5; D is unclear. Germline V gene data show CDR1 as MGHRA and CDR2 as YSYEKL. The CDR3 loop spans 14 amino acids. Trimming removed 0 bases from V and 4 bases from J, with 7 bases in between. The CDR3 sequence is CASSQDHGNQPQHF. CDR3 in DNA: TGCGCCAGCAGCCAAGATCACGGTAATCAGCCCCAGCATTTT.

This clone showed up just a few times. V usage is TRBV30 and J usage is TRBJ2-7; D remains unclear. Germline V gives CDR1 GTSNPN, CDR2 SVGIG (reference sequence). The CDR3 runs to 11 residues. Trimming took 3 bases from V and 4 from J, leaving 7 bases between them. CDR3 DNA sequence: TGTGCCTGGAGCCGAGAGTACGAGCAGTACTTC. Translating gives CAWSREYEQYF.

V usage is TRBV4-2 and J usage is TRBJ2-1; 10 bases line up with TRBD2. Germline CDR1 reads LGHNA; CDR2 reads YNFKEQ. V lost 1 base to trimming and J lost 4 bases; unmatched junction nucleotides: 7. The CDR3 extends over 17 amino acids. The CDR3 protein is CASSQGRLAGEYNEQFF. The CDR3 region has the DNA TGTGCCAGCAGCCAAGGGAGGCTAGCGGGGGAGTACAATGAGCAGTTCTTC.

The J gene is TRBJ2-3, the V gene TRBV9; TRBD1 matches at 9 bases. The junction had 4 bases not matched to a gene; V was cut back by 7 bases and J by 4 bases. The CDR3 is 13 residues long. Germline CDR1 reads SGDLS; CDR2 reads YYNGEE. The CDR3 region has the DNA TGTGCCAGCTCCGGACAGGGGTCAGATACGCAGTATTTT. It translates to CASSGQGSDTQYF. The whole variable domain, remainder taken from reference TRBV9 and TRBJ2-3, is DSGVTQTPKHLITATGQRVTLRCSPRSGDLSVYWYQQSLDQGLQFLIQYYNGEERAKGNILERFSAQQFPDLHSELNLSSLELGDSALYFCASSGQGSDTQYFGPGTRLTVL.